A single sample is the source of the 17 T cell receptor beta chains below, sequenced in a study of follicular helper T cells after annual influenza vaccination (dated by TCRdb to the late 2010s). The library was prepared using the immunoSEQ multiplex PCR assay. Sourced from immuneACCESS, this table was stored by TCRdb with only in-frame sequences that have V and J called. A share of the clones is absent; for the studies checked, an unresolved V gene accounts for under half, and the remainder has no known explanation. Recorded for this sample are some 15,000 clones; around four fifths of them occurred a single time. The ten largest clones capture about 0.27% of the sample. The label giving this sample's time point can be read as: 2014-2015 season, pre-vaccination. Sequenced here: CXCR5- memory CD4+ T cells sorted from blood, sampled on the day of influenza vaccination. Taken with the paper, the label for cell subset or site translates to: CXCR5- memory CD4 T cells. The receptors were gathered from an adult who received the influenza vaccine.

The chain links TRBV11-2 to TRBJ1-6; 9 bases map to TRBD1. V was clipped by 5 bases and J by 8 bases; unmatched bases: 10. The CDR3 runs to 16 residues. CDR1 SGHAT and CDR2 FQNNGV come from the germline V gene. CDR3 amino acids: CASSPARQGVYSPLHF. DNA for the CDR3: TGTGCCAGCAGCCCCGCCAGACAGGGGGTTTATTCACCCCTCCACTTT.

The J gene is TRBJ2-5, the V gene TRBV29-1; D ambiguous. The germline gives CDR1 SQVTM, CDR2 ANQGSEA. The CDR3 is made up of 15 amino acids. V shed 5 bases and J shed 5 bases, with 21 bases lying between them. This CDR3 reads CSVRTTGLRGETQYF. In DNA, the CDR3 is TGCAGCGTTCGAACGACGGGCCTTCGTGGGGAGACCCAGTACTTC. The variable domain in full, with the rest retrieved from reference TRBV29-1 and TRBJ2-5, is SAVISQKPSRDICQRGTSLTIQCQVDSQVTMMFWYRQQPGQSLTLIATANQGSEATYESGFVIDKFPISRPNLTFSTLTVSNMSPEDSSIYLCSVRTTGLRGETQYFGPGTRLLVL.

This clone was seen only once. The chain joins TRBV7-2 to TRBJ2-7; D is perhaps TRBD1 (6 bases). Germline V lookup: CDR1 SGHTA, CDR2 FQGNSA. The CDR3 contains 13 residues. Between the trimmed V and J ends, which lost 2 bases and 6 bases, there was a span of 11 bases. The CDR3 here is CASSLSGQTEQYF. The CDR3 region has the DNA TGTGCCAGCAGCTTATCCGGACAGACCGAGCAGTACTTC.

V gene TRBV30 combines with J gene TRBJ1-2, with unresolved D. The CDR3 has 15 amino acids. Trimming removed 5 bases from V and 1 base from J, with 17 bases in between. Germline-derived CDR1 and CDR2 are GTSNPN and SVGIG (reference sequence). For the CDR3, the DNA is TGTGCCTGGTTTAAACGAGAAATTTATAACTATGGCTACACCTTC. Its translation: CAWFKREIYNYGYTF. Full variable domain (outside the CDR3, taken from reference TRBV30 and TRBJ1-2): SQTIHQWPATLVQPVGSPLSLECTVEGTSNPNLYWYRQAAGRGLQLLFYSVGIGQISSEVPQNLSASRPQDRQFILSSKKLLLSDSGFYLCAWFKREIYNYGYTFGSGTRLTVV.

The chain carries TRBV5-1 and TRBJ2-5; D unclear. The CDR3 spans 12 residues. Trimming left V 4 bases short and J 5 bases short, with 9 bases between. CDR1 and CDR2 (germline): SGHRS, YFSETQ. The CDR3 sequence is CASSESGETQYF. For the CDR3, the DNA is TGCGCCAGCAGCGAGAGTGGGGAGACCCAGTACTTC.

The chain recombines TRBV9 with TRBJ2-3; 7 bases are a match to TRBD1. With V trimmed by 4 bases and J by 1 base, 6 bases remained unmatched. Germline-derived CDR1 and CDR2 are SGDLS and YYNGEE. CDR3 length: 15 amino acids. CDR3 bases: TGTGCCAGCAGCAAGAGACAGGGCGGCACAGATACGCAGTATTTT. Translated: CASSKRQGGTDTQYF.

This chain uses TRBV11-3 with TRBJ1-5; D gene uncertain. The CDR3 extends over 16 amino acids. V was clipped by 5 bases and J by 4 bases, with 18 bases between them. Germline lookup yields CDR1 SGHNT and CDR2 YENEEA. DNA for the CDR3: TGTGCCAGCAGCCCCGAGCGGGCAGGTCTGAATCAGCCCCAGCATTTT. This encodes CASSPERAGLNQPQHF. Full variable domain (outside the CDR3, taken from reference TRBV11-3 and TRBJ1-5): EAGVVQSPRYKIIEKKQPVAFWCNPISGHNTLYWYLQNLGQGPELLIRYENEEAVDDSQLPKDRFSAERLKGVDSTLKIQPAELGDSAVYLCASSPERAGLNQPQHFGDGTRLSIL.

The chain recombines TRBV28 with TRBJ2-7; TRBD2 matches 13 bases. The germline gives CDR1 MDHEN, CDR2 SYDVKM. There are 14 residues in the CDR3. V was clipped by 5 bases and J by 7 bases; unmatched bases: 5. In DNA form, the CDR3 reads TGTGCCAGCAGTACTAGCGGGGGGGCTTGGGAGCAGTACTTC. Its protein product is CASSTSGGAWEQYF.

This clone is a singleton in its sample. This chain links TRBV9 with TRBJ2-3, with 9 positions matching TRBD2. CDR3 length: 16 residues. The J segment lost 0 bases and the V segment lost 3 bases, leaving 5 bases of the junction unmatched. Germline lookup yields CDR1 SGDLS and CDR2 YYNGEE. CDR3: CASSGGLAASTDTQYF. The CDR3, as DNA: TGTGCCAGCAGCGGGGGACTAGCAGCTAGCACAGATACGCAGTATTTT.

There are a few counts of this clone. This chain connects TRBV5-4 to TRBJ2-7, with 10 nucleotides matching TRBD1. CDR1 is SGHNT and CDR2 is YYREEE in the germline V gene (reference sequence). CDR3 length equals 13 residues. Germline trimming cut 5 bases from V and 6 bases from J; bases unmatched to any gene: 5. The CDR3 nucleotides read TGTGCCAGCAGGTCGACAGGGGGCGGCGAGCAGTACTTC. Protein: CASRSTGGGEQYF.

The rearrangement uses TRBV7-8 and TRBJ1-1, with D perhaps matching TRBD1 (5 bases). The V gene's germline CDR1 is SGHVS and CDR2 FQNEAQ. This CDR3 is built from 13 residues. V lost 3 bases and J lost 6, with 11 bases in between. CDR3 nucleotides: TGTGCCAGCAGCTTCGGGCAGGGACCTGAAGCTTTCTTT. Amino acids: CASSFGQGPEAFF. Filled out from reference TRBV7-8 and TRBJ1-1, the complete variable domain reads GAGVSQSPRYKVAKRGQDVALRCDPISGHVSLFWYQQALGQGPEFLTYFQNEAQLDKSGLPSDRFFAERPEGSVSTLKIQRTQQEDSAVYLCASSFGQGPEAFFGQGTRLTVV.

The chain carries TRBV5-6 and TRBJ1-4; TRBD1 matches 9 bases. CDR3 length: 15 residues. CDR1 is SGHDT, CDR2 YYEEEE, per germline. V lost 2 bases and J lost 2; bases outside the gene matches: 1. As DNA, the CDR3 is TGTGCCAGCAGCTTACAGGGGGCGACTAATGAAAAACTGTTTTTT. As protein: CASSLQGATNEKLFF.

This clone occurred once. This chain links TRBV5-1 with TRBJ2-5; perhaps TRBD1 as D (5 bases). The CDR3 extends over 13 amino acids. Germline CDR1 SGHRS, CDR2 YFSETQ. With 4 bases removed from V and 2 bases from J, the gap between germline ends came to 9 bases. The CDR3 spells CASSPPGQETQYF. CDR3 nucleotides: TGCGCCAGCAGCCCTCCAGGGCAAGAGACCCAGTACTTC.

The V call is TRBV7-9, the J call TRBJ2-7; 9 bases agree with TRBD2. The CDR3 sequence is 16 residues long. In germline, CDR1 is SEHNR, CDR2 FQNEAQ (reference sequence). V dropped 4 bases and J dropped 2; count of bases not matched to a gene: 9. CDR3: CASSSTSGGTTYEQYF. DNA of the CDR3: TGTGCCAGCAGCTCCACAAGCGGGGGGACCACCTACGAGCAGTACTTC. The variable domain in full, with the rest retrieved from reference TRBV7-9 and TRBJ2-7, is DTGVSQNPRHKITKRGQNVTFRCDPISEHNRLYWYRQTLGQGPEFLTYFQNEAQLEKSRLLSDRFSAERPKGSFSTLEIQRTEQGDSAMYLCASSSTSGGTTYEQYFGPGTRLTVT.

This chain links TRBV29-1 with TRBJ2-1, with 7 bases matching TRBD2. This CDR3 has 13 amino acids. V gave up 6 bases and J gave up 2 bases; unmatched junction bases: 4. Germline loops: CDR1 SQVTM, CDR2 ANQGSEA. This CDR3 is CSVGLTTYNEQFF. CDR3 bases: TGCAGCGTGGGACTAACAACCTACAATGAGCAGTTCTTC.

CDR3 sequence reads: CASSLGAGAFYEQYF. CDR3 DNA: TGTGCCAGCAGCTTGGGGGCGGGGGCTTTCTACGAGCAGTACTTC. The rearrangement joins TRBV5-4 to TRBJ2-7, with D possibly being TRBD2 (7 bases). With 0 bases removed from V and 3 bases from J, the gap between germline ends came to 13 bases. The CDR3 covers 15 residues. Germline CDR1 SGHNT, CDR2 YYREEE (reference sequence).

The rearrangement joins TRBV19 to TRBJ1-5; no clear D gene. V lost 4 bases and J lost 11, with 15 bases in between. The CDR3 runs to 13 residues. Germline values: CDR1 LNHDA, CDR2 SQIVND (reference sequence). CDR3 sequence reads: CASSKIGQPSQHF. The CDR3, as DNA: TGTGCCAGTAGTAAAATCGGCCAACCGTCCCAGCATTTT.